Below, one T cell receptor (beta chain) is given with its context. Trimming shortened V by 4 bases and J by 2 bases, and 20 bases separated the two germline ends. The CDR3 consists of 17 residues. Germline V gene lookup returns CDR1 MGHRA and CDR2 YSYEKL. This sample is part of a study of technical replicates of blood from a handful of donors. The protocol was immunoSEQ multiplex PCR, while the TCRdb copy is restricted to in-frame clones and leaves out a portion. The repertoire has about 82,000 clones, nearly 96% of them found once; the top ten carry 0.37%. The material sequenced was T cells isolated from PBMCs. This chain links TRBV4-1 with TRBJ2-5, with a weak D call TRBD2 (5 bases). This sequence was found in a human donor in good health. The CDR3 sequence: CASSPEQAAALQETQYF. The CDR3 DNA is TGCGCCAGCAGCCCCGAGCAAGCGGCAGCTTTACAAGAGACCCAGTACTTC.